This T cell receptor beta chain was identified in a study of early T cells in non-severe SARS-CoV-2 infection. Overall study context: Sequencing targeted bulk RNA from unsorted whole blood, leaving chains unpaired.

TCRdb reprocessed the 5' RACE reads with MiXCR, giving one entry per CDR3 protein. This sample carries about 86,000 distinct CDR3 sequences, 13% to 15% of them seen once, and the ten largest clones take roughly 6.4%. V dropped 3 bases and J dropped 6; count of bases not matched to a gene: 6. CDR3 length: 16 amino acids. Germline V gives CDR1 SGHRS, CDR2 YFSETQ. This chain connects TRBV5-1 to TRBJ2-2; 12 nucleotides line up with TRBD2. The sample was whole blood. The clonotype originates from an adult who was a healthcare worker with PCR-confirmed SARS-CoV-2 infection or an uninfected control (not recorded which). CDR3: CASSWTSGISAGELFF. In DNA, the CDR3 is TGCGCCAGCAGCTGGACTAGCGGGATTTCCGCCGGGGAGCTGTTTTTT.